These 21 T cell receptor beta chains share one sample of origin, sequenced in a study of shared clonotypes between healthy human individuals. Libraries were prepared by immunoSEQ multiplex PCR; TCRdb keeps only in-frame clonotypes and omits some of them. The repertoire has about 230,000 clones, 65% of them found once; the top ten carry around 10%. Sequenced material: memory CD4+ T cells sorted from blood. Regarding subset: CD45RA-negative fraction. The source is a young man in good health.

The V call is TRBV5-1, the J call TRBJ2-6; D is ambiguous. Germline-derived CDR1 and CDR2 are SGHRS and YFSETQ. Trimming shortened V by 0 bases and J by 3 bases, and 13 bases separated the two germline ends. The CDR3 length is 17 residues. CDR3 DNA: TGCGCCAGCAGCTTGGATTCCAGAGTCAGTGGGGCCAACGTCCTGACTTTC. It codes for CASSLDSRVSGANVLTF.

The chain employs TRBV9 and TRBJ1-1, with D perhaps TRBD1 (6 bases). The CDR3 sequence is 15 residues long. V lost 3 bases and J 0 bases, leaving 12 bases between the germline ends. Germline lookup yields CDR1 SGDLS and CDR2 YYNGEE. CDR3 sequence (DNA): TGTGCCAGCAGCGCTGGGGGGCAGATGAACACTGAAGCTTTCTTT. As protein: CASSAGGQMNTEAFF.

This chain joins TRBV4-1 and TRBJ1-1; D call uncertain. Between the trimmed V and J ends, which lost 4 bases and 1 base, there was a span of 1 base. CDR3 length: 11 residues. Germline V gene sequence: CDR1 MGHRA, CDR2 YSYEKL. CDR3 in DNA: TGCGCCAGCAGCCGGAACACTGAAGCTTTCTTT. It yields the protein CASSRNTEAFF.

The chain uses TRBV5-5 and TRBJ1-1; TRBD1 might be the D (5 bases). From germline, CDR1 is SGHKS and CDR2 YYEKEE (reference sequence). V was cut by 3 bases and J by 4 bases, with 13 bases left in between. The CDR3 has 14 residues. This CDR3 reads CASSWEPRATEAFF. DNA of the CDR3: TGTGCCAGCAGCTGGGAGCCCAGGGCCACTGAAGCTTTCTTT.

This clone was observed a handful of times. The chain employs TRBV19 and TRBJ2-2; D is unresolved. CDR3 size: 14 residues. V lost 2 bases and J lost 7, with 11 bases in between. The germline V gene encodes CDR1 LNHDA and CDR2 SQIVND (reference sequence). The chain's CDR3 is CASSIISVDGELFF. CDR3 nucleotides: TGTGCCAGTAGTATAATTTCCGTCGACGGGGAGCTGTTTTTT.

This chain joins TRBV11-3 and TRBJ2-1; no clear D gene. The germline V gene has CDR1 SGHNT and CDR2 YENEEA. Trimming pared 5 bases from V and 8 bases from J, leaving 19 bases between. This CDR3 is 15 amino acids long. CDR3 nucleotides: TGTGCCAGCAGCCCGACCCCGTCCGCCTGGGATGAGCAGTTCTTC. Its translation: CASSPTPSAWDEQFF.

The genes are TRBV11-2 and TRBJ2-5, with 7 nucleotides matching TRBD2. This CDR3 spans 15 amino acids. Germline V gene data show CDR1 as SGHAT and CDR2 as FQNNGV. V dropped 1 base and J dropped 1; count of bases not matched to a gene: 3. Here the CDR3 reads CASSLGPSGQETQYF. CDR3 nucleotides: TGTGCCAGCAGCTTAGGTCCTAGCGGCCAAGAGACCCAGTACTTC. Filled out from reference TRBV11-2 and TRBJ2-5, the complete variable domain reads EAGVAQSPRYKIIEKRQSVAFWCNPISGHATLYWYQQILGQGPKLLIQFQNNGVVDDSQLPKDRFSAERLKGVDSTLKIQPAKLEDSAVYLCASSLGPSGQETQYFGPGTRLLVL.

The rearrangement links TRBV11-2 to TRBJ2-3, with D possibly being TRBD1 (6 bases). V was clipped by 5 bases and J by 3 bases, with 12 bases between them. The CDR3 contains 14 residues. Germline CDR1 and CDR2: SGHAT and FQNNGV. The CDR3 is CASSISRGTDTQYF. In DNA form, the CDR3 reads TGTGCCAGCAGCATAAGCAGGGGTACAGATACGCAGTATTTT.

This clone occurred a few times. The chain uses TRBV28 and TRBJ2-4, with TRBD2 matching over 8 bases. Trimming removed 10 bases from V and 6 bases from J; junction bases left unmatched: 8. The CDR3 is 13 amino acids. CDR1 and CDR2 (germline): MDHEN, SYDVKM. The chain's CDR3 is CAITGRAGNIQYF. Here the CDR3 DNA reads TGTGCCATCACCGGGAGGGCGGGAAACATTCAGTACTTC.

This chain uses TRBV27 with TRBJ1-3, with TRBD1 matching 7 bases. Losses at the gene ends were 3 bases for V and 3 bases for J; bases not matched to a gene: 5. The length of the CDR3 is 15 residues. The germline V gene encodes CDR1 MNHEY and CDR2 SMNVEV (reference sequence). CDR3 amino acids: CASSFRQGVGNTIYF. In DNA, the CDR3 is TGTGCCAGCAGTTTTCGACAGGGTGTTGGAAACACCATATATTTT.

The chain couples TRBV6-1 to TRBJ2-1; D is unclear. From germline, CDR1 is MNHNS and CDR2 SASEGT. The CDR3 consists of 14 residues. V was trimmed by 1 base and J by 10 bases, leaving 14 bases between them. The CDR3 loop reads CASSEGYGWQEQFF. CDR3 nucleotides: TGTGCCAGCAGTGAAGGTTACGGGTGGCAGGAGCAGTTCTTC.

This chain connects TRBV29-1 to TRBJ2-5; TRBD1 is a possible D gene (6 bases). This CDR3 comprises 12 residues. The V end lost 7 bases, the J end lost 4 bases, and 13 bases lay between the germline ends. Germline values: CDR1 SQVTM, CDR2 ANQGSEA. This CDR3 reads CSARTAGETQYF. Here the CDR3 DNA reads TGCAGCGCCCGGACAGCTGGAGAGACCCAGTACTTC.

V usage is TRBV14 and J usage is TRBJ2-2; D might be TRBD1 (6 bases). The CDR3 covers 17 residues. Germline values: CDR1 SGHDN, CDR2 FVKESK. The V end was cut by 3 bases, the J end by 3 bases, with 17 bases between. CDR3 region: CASSQSYRVRDTGELFF. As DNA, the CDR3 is TGTGCCAGCAGCCAGTCCTACAGGGTGCGCGACACCGGGGAGCTGTTTTTT.

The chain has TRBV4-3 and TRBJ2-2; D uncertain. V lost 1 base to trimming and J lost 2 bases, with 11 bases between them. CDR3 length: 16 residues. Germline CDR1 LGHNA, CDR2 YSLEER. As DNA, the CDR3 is TGCGCCAGCAGCCAAGGTTCAAGCCTAAACACCGGGGAGCTGTTTTTT. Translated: CASSQGSSLNTGELFF.

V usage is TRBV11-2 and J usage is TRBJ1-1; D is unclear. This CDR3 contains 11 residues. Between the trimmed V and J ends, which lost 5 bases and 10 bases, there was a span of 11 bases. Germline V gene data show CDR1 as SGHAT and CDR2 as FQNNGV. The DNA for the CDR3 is TGTGCCAGCAGCGCCCCCCGGGGAGCTTTCTTT. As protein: CASSAPRGAFF. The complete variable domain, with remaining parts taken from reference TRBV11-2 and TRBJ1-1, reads EAGVAQSPRYKIIEKRQSVAFWCNPISGHATLYWYQQILGQGPKLLIQFQNNGVVDDSQLPKDRFSAERLKGVDSTLKIQPAKLEDSAVYLCASSAPRGAFFGQGTRLTVV.

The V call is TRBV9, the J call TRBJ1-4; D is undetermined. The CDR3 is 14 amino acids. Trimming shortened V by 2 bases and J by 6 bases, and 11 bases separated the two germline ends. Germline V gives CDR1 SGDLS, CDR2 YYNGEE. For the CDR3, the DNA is TGTGCCAGCAGCGTGGCCTCGAGGGATGAAAAACTGTTTTTT. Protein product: CASSVASRDEKLFF.

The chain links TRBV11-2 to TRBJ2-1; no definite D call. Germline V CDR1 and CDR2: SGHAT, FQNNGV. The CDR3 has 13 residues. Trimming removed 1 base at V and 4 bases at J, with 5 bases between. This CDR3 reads CASSLAAYNEQFF. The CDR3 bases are TGTGCCAGCAGCTTAGCGGCTTACAATGAGCAGTTCTTC.

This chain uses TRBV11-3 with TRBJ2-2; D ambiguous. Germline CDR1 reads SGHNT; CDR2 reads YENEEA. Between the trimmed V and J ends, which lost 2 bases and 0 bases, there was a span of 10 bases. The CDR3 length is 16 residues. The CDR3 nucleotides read TGTGCCAGCAGCTTATTGTCACAGACGAACACCGGGGAGCTGTTTTTT. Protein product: CASSLLSQTNTGELFF.

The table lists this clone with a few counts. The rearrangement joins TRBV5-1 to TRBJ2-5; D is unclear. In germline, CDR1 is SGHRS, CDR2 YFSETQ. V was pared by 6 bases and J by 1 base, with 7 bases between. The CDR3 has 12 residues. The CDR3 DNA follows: TGCGCCAGCACCGGAACCCAAGAGACCCAGTACTTC. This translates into CASTGTQETQYF.

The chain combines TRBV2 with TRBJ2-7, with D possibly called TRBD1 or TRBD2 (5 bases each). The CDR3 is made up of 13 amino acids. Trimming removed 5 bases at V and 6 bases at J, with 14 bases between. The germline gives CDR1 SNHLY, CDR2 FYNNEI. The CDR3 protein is CASSTGDGTEQYF. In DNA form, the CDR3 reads TGTGCCAGCAGTACCGGGGACGGAACCGAGCAGTACTTC.

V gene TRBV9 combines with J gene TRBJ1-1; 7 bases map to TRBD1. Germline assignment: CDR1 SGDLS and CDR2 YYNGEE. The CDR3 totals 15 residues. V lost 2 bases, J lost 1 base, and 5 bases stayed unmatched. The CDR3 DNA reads TGTGCCAGCAGCGTTGGGACAGCTCCGAACACTGAAGCTTTCTTT. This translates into CASSVGTAPNTEAFF.